This note documents a single T cell receptor beta chain sequence. The target antigen is unknown. Libraries were prepared by immunoSEQ multiplex PCR; TCRdb keeps only in-frame clonotypes and omits some of them. The sample includes about 110,000 clones, roughly nine tenths of them seen just once. Brentuximab vedotin exposure varied among the patients, all of whom had relapsed after autologous stem cell transplantation. Per the germline V gene, CDR1 is SNHLY and CDR2 is FYNNEI. The V and J ends lost 2 bases and 4 bases, in that order; junction bases with no gene match: 10. The CDR3 consists of 16 residues. The sample is drawn from a study of PD-1 blockade in classical Hodgkin lymphoma. The overall study: Intravenous nivolumab at 3 mg/kg was given to patients every 2 weeks.

Findings and caveats of the study: Diminished baseline TCR diversity has been reported in newly diagnosed patients relative to healthy donors.

The input for sequencing was peripheral blood mononuclear cells (PBMCs), taken before the second cycle of nivolumab. This sequence originates from a human donor with classical Hodgkin lymphoma. The J gene is TRBJ2-7, the V gene TRBV2; 8 bases line up with TRBD2. CDR3: CASSELVGTSVYEQYF. The CDR3 region has the DNA TGTGCCAGCAGTGAATTAGTTGGGACTAGTGTTTACGAGCAGTACTTC. Full variable domain (outside the CDR3, taken from reference TRBV2 and TRBJ2-7): EPEVTQTPSHQVTQMGQEVILRCVPISNHLYFYWYRQILGQKVEFLVSFYNNEISEKSEIFDDQFSVERPDGSNFTLKIRSTKLEDSAMYFCASSELVGTSVYEQYFGPGTRLTVT.